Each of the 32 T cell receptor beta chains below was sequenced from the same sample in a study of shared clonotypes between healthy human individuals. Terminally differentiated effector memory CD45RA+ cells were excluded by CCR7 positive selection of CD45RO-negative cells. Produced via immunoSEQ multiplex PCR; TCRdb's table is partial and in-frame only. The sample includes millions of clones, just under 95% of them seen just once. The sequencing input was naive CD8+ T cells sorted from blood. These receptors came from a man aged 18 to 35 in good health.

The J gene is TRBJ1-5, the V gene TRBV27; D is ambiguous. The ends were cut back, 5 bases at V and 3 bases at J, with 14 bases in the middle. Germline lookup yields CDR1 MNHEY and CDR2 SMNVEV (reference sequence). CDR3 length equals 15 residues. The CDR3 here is CASSLLGEVNQPQHF. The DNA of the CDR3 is TGTGCCAGCAGTCTCCTGGGTGAGGTCAATCAGCCCCAGCATTTT.

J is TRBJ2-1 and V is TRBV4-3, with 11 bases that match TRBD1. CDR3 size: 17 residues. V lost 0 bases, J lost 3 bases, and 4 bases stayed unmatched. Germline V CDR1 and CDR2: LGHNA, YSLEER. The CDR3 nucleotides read TGCGCCAGCAGCCAAGATCGGACAGGGGGCTTCTACAATGAGCAGTTCTTC. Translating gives CASSQDRTGGFYNEQFF.

The CDR3: CASSFTSGELFF. CDR3 coding DNA: TGTGCCAGCAGTTTTACGAGCGGGGAGCTGTTTTTT. The chain links TRBV6-5 to TRBJ2-2; D unresolved. CDR3 length: 12 amino acids. V gave up 4 bases and J gave up 7 bases, with 7 bases separating them. CDR1 and CDR2 (germline): MNHEY, SVGAGI.

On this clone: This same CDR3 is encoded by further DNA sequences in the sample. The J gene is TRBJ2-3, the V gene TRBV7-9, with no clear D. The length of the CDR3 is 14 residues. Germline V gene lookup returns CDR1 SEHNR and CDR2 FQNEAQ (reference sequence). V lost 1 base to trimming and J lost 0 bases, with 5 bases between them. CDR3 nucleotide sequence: TGTGCCAGCAGCTTAGTTGACAGCACAGATACGCAGTATTTT. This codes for CASSLVDSTDTQYF. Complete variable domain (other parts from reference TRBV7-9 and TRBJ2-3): DTGVSQNPRHKITKRGQNVTFRCDPISEHNRLYWYRQTLGQGPEFLTYFQNEAQLEKSRLLSDRFSAERPKGSFSTLEIQRTEQGDSAMYLCASSLVDSTDTQYFGPGTRLTVL.

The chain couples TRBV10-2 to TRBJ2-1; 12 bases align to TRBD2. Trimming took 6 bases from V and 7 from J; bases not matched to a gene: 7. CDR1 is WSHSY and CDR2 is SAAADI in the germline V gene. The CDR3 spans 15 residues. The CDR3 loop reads CASRLLAGGTNEQFF. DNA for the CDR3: TGCGCCAGCAGGTTACTAGCGGGGGGTACGAATGAGCAGTTCTTC.

CDR3 sequence reads: CASMRVGGPYYEQYF. The CDR3 bases are TGTGCCTCAATGAGGGTCGGAGGCCCCTACTACGAGCAGTACTTC. V and J are TRBV6-1 and TRBJ2-7, with D possibly matching TRBD2 (5 bases). This CDR3 contains 15 residues. V was shortened by 11 bases and J by 3 bases, with 23 bases between the two germline ends. Germline CDR1 reads MNHNS; CDR2 reads SASEGT.

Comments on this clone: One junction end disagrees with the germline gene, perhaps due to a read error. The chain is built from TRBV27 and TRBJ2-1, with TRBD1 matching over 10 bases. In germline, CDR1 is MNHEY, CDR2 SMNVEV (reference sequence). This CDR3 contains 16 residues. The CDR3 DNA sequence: TGTGCCGGCAGTTTATCGGGACAGGGGTTCTACAATGAGCAGTTCTTC. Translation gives CAGSLSGQGFYNEQFF.

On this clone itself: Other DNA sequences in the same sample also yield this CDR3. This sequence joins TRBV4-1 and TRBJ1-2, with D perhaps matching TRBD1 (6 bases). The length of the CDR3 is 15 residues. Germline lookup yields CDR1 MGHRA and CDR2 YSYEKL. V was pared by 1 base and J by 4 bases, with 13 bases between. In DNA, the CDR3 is TGCGCCAGCAGCCAAGTGGGCGGGGGCGGCTATGGCTACACCTTC. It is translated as CASSQVGGGGYGYTF.

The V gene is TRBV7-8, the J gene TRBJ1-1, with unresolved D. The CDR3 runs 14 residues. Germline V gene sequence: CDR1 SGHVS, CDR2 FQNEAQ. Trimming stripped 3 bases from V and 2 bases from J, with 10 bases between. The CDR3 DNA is TGTGCCAGCAGCTTGGCACTAGAAAACACTGAAGCTTTCTTT. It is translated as CASSLALENTEAFF.

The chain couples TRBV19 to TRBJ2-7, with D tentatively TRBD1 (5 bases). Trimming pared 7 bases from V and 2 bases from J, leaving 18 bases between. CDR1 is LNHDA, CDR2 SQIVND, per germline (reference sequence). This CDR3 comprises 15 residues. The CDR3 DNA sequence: TGTGCCAGTAAGATTACGGCAGGGTCTACCTACGAGCAGTACTTC. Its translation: CASKITAGSTYEQYF.

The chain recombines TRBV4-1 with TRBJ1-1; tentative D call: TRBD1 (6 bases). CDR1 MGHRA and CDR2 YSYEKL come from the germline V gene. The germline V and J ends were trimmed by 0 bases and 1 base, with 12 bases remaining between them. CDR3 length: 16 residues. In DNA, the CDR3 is TGCGCCAGCAGCCAAGATCCGGGGACAACGAACACTGAAGCTTTCTTT. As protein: CASSQDPGTTNTEAFF.

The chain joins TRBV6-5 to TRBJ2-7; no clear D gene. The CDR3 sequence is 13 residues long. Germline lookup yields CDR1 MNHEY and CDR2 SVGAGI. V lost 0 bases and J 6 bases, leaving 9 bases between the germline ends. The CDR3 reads CASSYSVRSEQYF. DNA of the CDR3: TGTGCCAGCAGTTACTCGGTTCGGTCCGAGCAGTACTTC.

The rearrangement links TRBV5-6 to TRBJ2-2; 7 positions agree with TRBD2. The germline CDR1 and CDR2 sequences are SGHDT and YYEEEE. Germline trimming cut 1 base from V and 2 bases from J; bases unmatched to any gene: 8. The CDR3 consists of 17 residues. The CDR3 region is CASSLIGLAANTGELFF. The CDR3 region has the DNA TGTGCCAGCAGCTTGATCGGCCTAGCGGCCAACACCGGGGAGCTGTTTTTT.

DNA for the CDR3: TGTGCCAGCAGCTTTAATTTGGAGGGGGCATCCAGCACAGATACGCAGTATTTT. It yields the protein CASSFNLEGASSTDTQYF. The V gene is TRBV7-9, the J gene TRBJ2-3, with TRBD1 as a possible D gene (7 bases). Germline values: CDR1 SEHNR, CDR2 FQNEAQ (reference sequence). The germline V and J ends were trimmed by 3 bases and 0 bases, with 19 bases remaining between them. This CDR3 contains 18 residues.

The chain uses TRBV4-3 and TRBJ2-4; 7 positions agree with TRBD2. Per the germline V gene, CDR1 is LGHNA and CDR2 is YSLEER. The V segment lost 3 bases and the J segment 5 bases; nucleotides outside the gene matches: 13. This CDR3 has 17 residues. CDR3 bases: TGCGCCAGCAGCCACCTGTGGGGGGGACCTCCCCAAAACATTCAGTACTTC. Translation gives CASSHLWGGPPQNIQYF.

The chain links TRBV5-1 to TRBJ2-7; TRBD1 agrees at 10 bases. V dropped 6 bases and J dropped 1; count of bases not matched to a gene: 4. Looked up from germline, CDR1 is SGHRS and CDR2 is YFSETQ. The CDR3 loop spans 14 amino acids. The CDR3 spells CASTGTGVSYEQYF. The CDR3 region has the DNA TGCGCCAGCACAGGGACAGGGGTTTCCTACGAGCAGTACTTC.

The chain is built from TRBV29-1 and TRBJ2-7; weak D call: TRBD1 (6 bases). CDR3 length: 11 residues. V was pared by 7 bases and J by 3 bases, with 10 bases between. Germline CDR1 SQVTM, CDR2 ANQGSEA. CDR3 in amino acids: CSGQDGYEQYF. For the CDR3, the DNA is TGCAGCGGACAGGACGGCTACGAGCAGTACTTC.

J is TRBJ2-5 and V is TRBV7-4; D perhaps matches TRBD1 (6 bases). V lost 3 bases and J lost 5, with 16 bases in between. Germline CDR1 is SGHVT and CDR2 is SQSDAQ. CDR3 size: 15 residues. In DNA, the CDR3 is TGTGCCAGCAGCTTGGTTATACAGGGTTGGGAGACCCAGTACTTC. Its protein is CASSLVIQGWETQYF.

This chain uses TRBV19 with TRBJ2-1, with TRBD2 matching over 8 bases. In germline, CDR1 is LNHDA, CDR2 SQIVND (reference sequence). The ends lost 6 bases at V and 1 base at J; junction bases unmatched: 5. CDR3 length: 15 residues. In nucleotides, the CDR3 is TGTGCCAGTAGCCCAACTAGCGGTTCCTACAATGAGCAGTTCTTC. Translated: CASSPTSGSYNEQFF. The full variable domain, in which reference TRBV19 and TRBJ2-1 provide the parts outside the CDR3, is DGGITQSPKYLFRKEGQNVTLSCEQNLNHDAMYWYRQDPGQGLRLIYYSQIVNDFQKGDIAEGYSVSREKKESFPLTVTSAQKNPTAFYLCASSPTSGSYNEQFFGPGTRLTVL.

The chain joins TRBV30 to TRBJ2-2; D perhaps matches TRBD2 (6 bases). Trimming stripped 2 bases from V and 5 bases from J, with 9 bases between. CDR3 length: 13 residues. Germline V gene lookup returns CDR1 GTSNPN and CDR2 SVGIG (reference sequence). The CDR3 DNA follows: TGTGCCTGGAGTTGGGGGGAGACCGGGGAGCTGTTTTTT. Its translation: CAWSWGETGELFF.

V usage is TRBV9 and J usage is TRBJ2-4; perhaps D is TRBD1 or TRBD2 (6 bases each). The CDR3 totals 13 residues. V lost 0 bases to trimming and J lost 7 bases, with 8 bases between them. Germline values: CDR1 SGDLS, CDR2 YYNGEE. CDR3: CASSVEGGNIQYF. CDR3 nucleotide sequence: TGTGCCAGCAGCGTAGAAGGGGGGAACATTCAGTACTTC. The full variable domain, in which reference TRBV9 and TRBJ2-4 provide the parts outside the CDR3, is DSGVTQTPKHLITATGQRVTLRCSPRSGDLSVYWYQQSLDQGLQFLIQYYNGEERAKGNILERFSAQQFPDLHSELNLSSLELGDSALYFCASSVEGGNIQYFGAGTRLSVL.

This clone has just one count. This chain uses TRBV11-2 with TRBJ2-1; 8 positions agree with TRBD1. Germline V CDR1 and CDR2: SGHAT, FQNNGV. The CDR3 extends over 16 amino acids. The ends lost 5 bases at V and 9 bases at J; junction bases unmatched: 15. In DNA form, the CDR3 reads TGTGCCAGCAGCCCTCTTACGACAGGGGCGTATCCTGAGCAGTTCTTC. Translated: CASSPLTTGAYPEQFF.

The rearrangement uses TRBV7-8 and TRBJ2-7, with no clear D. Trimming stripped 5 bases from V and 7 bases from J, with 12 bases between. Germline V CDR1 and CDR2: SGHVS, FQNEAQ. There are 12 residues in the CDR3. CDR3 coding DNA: TGTGCCAGCAGCGACTTAACACGGGAGCAGTACTTC. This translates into CASSDLTREQYF.

The CDR3 region is CASSLAGPIADTQYF. The CDR3 region has the DNA TGTGCCAGCAGTCTCGCGGGTCCTATCGCAGATACGCAGTATTTT. The chain carries TRBV27 and TRBJ2-3; D might be TRBD2 (5 bases). The CDR3 sequence is 15 residues long. Germline CDR1 MNHEY, CDR2 SMNVEV (reference sequence). V was clipped by 5 bases and J by 4 bases, with 16 bases between them.

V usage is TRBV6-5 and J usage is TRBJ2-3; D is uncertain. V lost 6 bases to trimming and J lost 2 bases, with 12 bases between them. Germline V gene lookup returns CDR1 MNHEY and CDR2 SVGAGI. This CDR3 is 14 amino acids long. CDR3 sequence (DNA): TGTGCCAGCAGCCCCCAGTTGCACACAGATACGCAGTATTTT. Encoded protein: CASSPQLHTDTQYF.

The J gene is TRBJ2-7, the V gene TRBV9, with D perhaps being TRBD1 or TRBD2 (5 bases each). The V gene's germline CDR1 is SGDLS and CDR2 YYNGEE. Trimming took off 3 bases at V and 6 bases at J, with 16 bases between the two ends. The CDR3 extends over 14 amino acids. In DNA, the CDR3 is TGTGCCAGCAGCGGAGGGGACGGACTTAGCGAGCAGTACTTC. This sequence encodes CASSGGDGLSEQYF. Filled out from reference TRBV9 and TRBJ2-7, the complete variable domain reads DSGVTQTPKHLITATGQRVTLRCSPRSGDLSVYWYQQSLDQGLQFLIQYYNGEERAKGNILERFSAQQFPDLHSELNLSSLELGDSALYFCASSGGDGLSEQYFGPGTRLTVT.

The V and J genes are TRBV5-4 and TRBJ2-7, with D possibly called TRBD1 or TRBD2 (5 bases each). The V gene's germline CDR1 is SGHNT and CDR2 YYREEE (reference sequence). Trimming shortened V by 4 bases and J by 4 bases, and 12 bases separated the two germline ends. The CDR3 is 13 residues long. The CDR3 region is CASSPRESYEQYF. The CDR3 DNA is TGTGCCAGCAGCCCCAGGGAGTCGTACGAGCAGTACTTC.

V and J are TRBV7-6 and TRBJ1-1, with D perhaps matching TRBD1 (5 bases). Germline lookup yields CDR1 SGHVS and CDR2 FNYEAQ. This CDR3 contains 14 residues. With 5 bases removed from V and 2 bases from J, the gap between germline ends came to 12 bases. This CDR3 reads CASSPGRTNTEAFF. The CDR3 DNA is TGTGCCAGCAGCCCGGGACGGACAAACACTGAAGCTTTCTTT.

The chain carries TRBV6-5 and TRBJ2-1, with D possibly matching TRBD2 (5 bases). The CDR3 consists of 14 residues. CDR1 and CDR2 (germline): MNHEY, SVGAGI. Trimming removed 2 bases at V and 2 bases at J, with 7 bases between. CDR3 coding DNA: TGTGCCAGCAGTTACAGACTACCCTACAATGAGCAGTTCTTC. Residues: CASSYRLPYNEQFF.

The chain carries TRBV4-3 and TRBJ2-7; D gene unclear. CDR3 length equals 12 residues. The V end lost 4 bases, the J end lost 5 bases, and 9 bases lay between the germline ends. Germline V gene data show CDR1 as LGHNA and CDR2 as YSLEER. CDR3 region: CASSLAGNEQYF. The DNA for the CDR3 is TGCGCCAGCAGCCTTGCAGGTAACGAGCAGTACTTC.

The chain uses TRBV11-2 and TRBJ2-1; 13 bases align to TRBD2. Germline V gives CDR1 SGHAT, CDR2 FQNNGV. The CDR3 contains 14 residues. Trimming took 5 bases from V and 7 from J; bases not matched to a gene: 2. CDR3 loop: CASSGLAGANEQFF. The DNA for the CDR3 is TGTGCCAGCAGCGGACTAGCGGGGGCTAATGAGCAGTTCTTC.

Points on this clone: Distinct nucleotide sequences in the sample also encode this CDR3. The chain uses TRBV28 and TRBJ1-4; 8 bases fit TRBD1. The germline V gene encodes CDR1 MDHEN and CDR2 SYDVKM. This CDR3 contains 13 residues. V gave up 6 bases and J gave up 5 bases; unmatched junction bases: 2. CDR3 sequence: CASRDRGNEKLFF. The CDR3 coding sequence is TGTGCCAGCAGAGACAGGGGAAATGAAAAACTGTTTTTT.